Presented here are 32 T cell receptor beta chains from one specimen sequenced in a study of cytomegalovirus exposure and HLA in healthy donors. With 60 Vbeta and 13 Jbeta primers, the PCR was carried out. Generated by immunoSEQ multiplex PCR, the TCRdb table keeps only in-frame clones and is missing some. The sample consists of about 140,000 clones, approximately 80% of them appearing once. Input material: PBMCs. These receptors all come from a male donor in good health and CMV-seronegative.

This clone was detected once. This sequence joins TRBV5-6 and TRBJ1-2, with D possibly being TRBD1 (5 bases). Trimming shortened V by 2 bases and J by 0 bases, and 14 bases separated the two germline ends. This CDR3 comprises 16 residues. Germline V lookup: CDR1 SGHDT, CDR2 YYEEEE. The CDR3 protein is CASSFAGGRSNYGYTF. CDR3 nucleotides: TGTGCCAGCAGCTTCGCCGGGGGACGCTCTAACTATGGCTACACCTTC.

This chain links TRBV5-1 with TRBJ2-5; weak D call: TRBD1 (5 bases). V was clipped by 3 bases and J by 7 bases, with 19 bases between them. The CDR3 loop spans 15 amino acids. Germline V gene data show CDR1 as SGHRS and CDR2 as YFSETQ. Here the CDR3 reads CASSSNGAQESTQYF. CDR3 sequence (DNA): TGCGCCAGCAGCTCAAACGGAGCACAGGAGTCGACCCAGTACTTC. The full variable domain, with the rest looked up from reference TRBV5-1 and TRBJ2-5, is KAGVTQTPRYLIKTRGQQVTLSCSPISGHRSVSWYQQTPGQGLQFLFEYFSETQRNKGNFPGRFSGRQFSNSRSEMNVSTLELGDSALYLCASSSNGAQESTQYFGPGTRLLVL.

This clone was detected only once. DNA for the CDR3: TGTGCCAGCAGCATTGGGACAGAAACCTACGAGCAGTACTTC. It is translated as CASSIGTETYEQYF. The chain links TRBV7-2 to TRBJ2-7, with TRBD1 identical over 7 bases. The germline V gene encodes CDR1 SGHTA and CDR2 FQGNSA. The CDR3 runs 14 residues. V lost 5 bases and J lost 2; bases outside the gene matches: 6.

The CDR3 loop is CASSTRGNSPLHF. The CDR3 nucleotides read TGTGCCAGCAGTACCCGGGGGAATTCACCCCTCCACTTT. V usage is TRBV27 and J usage is TRBJ1-6, with D maybe TRBD1 (5 bases). V lost 5 bases, J lost 7 bases, and 9 bases lay in between. This CDR3 region has 13 residues. CDR1 and CDR2 from the germline V gene are MNHEY and SMNVEV (reference sequence).

The rearrangement uses TRBV7-2 and TRBJ1-1, with D uncertain. This CDR3 contains 12 residues. Germline V gives CDR1 SGHTA, CDR2 FQGNSA. Trimming left V 4 bases short and J 7 bases short, with 10 bases between. CDR3 residues: CASSSTPFEAFF. In DNA form, the CDR3 reads TGTGCCAGCAGCTCTACCCCCTTTGAAGCTTTCTTT.

The gene calls are TRBV2 and TRBJ1-4, with 8 positions matching TRBD1. CDR1 and CDR2 (germline): SNHLY, FYNNEI. CDR3 length: 11 amino acids. V trimming: 8 bases; J trimming: 14 bases; junction bases outside the gene matches: 7. The CDR3 DNA reads TGTGCCAGCGCCGGGACAGGCCGGCTGTTTTTT. Translated, it gives CASAGTGRLFF.

This clone was observed a handful of times. The rearrangement uses TRBV11-3 and TRBJ2-1; unclear D gene. The germline CDR1 and CDR2 sequences are SGHNT and YENEEA. The CDR3 covers 13 residues. The ends were cut back, 0 bases at V and 5 bases at J, with 5 bases in the middle. The CDR3 region has the DNA TGTGCCAGCAGCTTAGACGTTGACAATGAGCAGTTCTTC. It specifies CASSLDVDNEQFF.

There are a few counts of this clone. This sequence joins TRBV28 and TRBJ1-2, with 7 bases matching TRBD1. Trimming removed 5 bases from V and 3 bases from J; junction bases left unmatched: 6. CDR1 is MDHEN and CDR2 is SYDVKM in the germline V gene. The CDR3 contains 14 residues. As DNA, the CDR3 is TGTGCCAGCAGTAAATGGGACAGAGACTATGGCTACACCTTC. This codes for CASSKWDRDYGYTF.

The chain joins TRBV5-1 to TRBJ1-1; weak D call: TRBD1 (6 bases). Trimming pared 3 bases from V and 2 bases from J, leaving 17 bases between. The germline V gene has CDR1 SGHRS and CDR2 YFSETQ. This CDR3 region has 16 residues. CDR3 sequence (DNA): TGCGCCAGCAGCTCGGGTTACAGGGCCCCAAACACTGAAGCTTTCTTT. Translated, it gives CASSSGYRAPNTEAFF.

The chain joins TRBV5-6 to TRBJ1-2, with D possibly being TRBD1 (5 bases). The CDR3 contains 15 residues. Germline V lookup: CDR1 SGHDT, CDR2 YYEEEE. Trimming stripped 4 bases from V and 8 bases from J, with 21 bases between. The CDR3 DNA sequence: TGTGCCAGCAGCATGACAGCCTCTATCGCTGGGGGCTACACCTTC. Translating it yields CASSMTASIAGGYTF.

This rearrangement joins TRBV11-3 to TRBJ2-3; D is possibly TRBD1 (6 bases). Germline V gives CDR1 SGHNT, CDR2 YENEEA. V lost 5 bases and J lost 6, with 12 bases in between. The CDR3 runs to 13 residues. Written as DNA, the CDR3 is TGTGCCAGCAGCCCAGGGACACCTGATACGCAGTATTTT. It encodes CASSPGTPDTQYF.

This clone was seen a single time. The V and J genes are TRBV28 and TRBJ1-1; no clear D gene. Germline CDR1 and CDR2: MDHEN and SYDVKM. The germline V and J ends were trimmed by 9 bases and 1 base, with 18 bases remaining between them. CDR3 length: 15 amino acids. This CDR3 is CASSESGSENTEAFF. DNA for the CDR3: TGTGCCAGTTCGGAATCGGGATCGGAGAACACTGAAGCTTTCTTT. Full variable domain (rest looked up from reference TRBV28 and TRBJ1-1): DVKVTQSSRYLVKRTGEKVFLECVQDMDHENMFWYRQDPGLGLRLIYFSYDVKMKEKGDIPEGYSVSREKKERFSLILESASTNQTSMYLCASSESGSENTEAFFGQGTRLTVV.

This clone is a singleton in its sample. This chain joins TRBV7-8 and TRBJ2-3; 10 positions match TRBD2. The CDR3 totals 16 residues. Trimming removed 5 bases from V and 0 bases from J; junction bases left unmatched: 5. Per the germline V gene, CDR1 is SGHVS and CDR2 is FQNEAQ. The CDR3 DNA reads as TGTGCCAGCAGCCTTCTAGCGGGAGATAGCACAGATACGCAGTATTTT. This translates into CASSLLAGDSTDTQYF.

The chain carries TRBV29-1 and TRBJ2-7; D ambiguous. Trimming left V 5 bases short and J 7 bases short, with 18 bases between. CDR1 and CDR2 (germline): SQVTM, ANQGSEA. This CDR3 has 13 amino acids. The CDR3: CSVIFGGTSEQYF. CDR3 DNA sequence: TGCAGCGTTATTTTCGGCGGCACGTCGGAGCAGTACTTC.

The chain couples TRBV9 to TRBJ2-1, with TRBD2 as a possible D gene (5 bases). The CDR3 totals 16 residues. V dropped 0 bases and J dropped 4 bases, with 14 bases sitting between them. Germline loops: CDR1 SGDLS, CDR2 YYNGEE. The chain's CDR3 is CASSVGSGGLYNEQFF. CDR3 bases: TGTGCCAGCAGCGTAGGATCTGGCGGGTTATACAATGAGCAGTTCTTC.

The J gene is TRBJ2-1, the V gene TRBV28; 7 nucleotides line up with TRBD2. This CDR3 contains 16 residues. Per germline, CDR1 MDHEN and CDR2 SYDVKM. Trimming at V came to 4 bases and at J to 3 bases, leaving 9 bases not matched to a gene. The CDR3 loop is CASSSLLAGHYNEQFF. The CDR3 region has the DNA TGTGCCAGCAGTTCCTTATTAGCGGGCCACTACAATGAGCAGTTCTTC.

V usage is TRBV5-1 and J usage is TRBJ2-7, with TRBD1 matching 7 bases. Per germline, CDR1 SGHRS and CDR2 YFSETQ. Trimming removed 4 bases from V and 7 bases from J; junction bases left unmatched: 11. The CDR3 runs 14 residues. Here the CDR3 DNA reads TGCGCCAGCAGCCCCCTGACAGGGACGCGGGAGCAGTACTTC. The encoded protein is CASSPLTGTREQYF.

This chain connects TRBV6-1 to TRBJ2-5, with 7 bases matching TRBD1. The junction had 8 bases not matched to a gene; V was cut back by 8 bases and J by 5 bases. The CDR3 is 13 residues long. Germline CDR1 reads MNHNS; CDR2 reads SASEGT. CDR3 sequence: CASARDRVETQYF. The CDR3 region has the DNA TGTGCCAGCGCCAGAGACAGGGTCGAGACCCAGTACTTC.

The J gene is TRBJ2-5, the V gene TRBV2, with unresolved D. Trimming left V 8 bases short and J 0 bases short, with 4 bases between. The CDR3 loop spans 11 amino acids. CDR1 is SNHLY and CDR2 is FYNNEI in the germline V gene. The CDR3 spells CASQNQETQYF. The CDR3 DNA follows: TGTGCCAGCCAGAACCAAGAGACCCAGTACTTC.

V and J are TRBV27 and TRBJ1-1, with 8 bases fitting TRBD1. Trimming cost V 0 bases and J 0 bases; bases outside gene matches: 6. The CDR3 consists of 17 residues. The germline V gene encodes CDR1 MNHEY and CDR2 SMNVEV (reference sequence). CDR3 coding DNA: TGTGCCAGCAGTTTATCTCAGACAGGGGCTATGAACACTGAAGCTTTCTTT. It translates to CASSLSQTGAMNTEAFF.

The chain employs TRBV15 and TRBJ2-7; perhaps TRBD1 as D (6 bases). V was cut by 3 bases and J by 5 bases, with 11 bases left in between. The V gene's germline CDR1 is LNHNV and CDR2 YYDKDF (reference sequence). The CDR3 spans 13 residues. CDR3 bases: TGTGCCACCAGCAGGGCAGGGGTGGACGAGCAGTACTTC. It is translated as CATSRAGVDEQYF.

This clone was detected once. This sequence joins TRBV4-3 and TRBJ1-4, with 7 bases lining up with TRBD1. The CDR3 is 15 amino acids. The germline CDR1 and CDR2 sequences are LGHNA and YSLEER. V gave up 2 bases and J gave up 5 bases; unmatched junction bases: 5. The CDR3 nucleotides read TGCGCCAGCAGCCAATTGACAGGGACCAATGAAAAACTGTTTTTT. Protein product: CASSQLTGTNEKLFF.

The chain has TRBV6-1 and TRBJ2-7, with 9 bases fitting TRBD1. CDR3 size: 14 residues. CDR1 and CDR2 (germline): MNHNS, SASEGT. V shed 5 bases and J 7 bases; nucleotides not matched to a gene: 9. The DNA for the CDR3 is TGTGCCAGCAGTCCCGGGACAGGGTCGGAAGAGCAGTACTTC. As protein: CASSPGTGSEEQYF.

The V call is TRBV5-1, the J call TRBJ2-3, with D tentatively TRBD2 (5 bases). The CDR3 contains 14 residues. The germline V and J ends were trimmed by 0 bases and 4 bases, with 9 bases remaining between them. Germline V gives CDR1 SGHRS, CDR2 YFSETQ. CDR3 coding DNA: TGCGCCAGCAGCTTGGAGGGAGCCCCAGATACGCAGTATTTT. Its translation: CASSLEGAPDTQYF. The variable domain in full, with the rest retrieved from reference TRBV5-1 and TRBJ2-3, is KAGVTQTPRYLIKTRGQQVTLSCSPISGHRSVSWYQQTPGQGLQFLFEYFSETQRNKGNFPGRFSGRQFSNSRSEMNVSTLELGDSALYLCASSLEGAPDTQYFGPGTRLTVL.

V and J are TRBV27 and TRBJ2-3; the match to TRBD2 covers 9 bases. Germline CDR1 and CDR2: MNHEY and SMNVEV (reference sequence). The ends lost 7 bases at V and 5 bases at J; junction bases unmatched: 16. The CDR3 contains 17 residues. CDR3 sequence (DNA): TGTGCCAGCACCTCTTTATCTAGCGGGGTGGGGGGAGATACGCAGTATTTT. Its translation: CASTSLSSGVGGDTQYF.

A few counts support this clone. The chain couples TRBV7-2 to TRBJ2-7; 11 nucleotides line up with TRBD2. This CDR3 spans 15 amino acids. V dropped 3 bases and J dropped 3; count of bases not matched to a gene: 4. Germline V gene data show CDR1 as SGHTA and CDR2 as FQGNSA. The CDR3 region is CASSLGGTSGYEQYF. CDR3 bases: TGTGCCAGCAGCTTGGGCGGGACTAGCGGCTACGAGCAGTACTTC.

This chain joins TRBV13 and TRBJ2-2; 10 bases line up with TRBD2. Germline CDR1 and CDR2: PRHDT and FYEKMQ (reference sequence). V was clipped by 0 bases and J by 3 bases; unmatched bases: 1. The CDR3 loop spans 16 amino acids. The CDR3 sequence is CASSLGLAGYTGELFF. Written as DNA, the CDR3 is TGTGCCAGCAGCTTAGGACTAGCGGGGTACACCGGGGAGCTGTTTTTT.

This clone came up once. The chain combines TRBV11-2 with TRBJ1-4, with 7 bases aligning to TRBD1. The germline V gene has CDR1 SGHAT and CDR2 FQNNGV. The CDR3 totals 14 residues. The trim removed 4 bases at V and 4 bases at J, leaving 3 bases unmatched. CDR3 loop: CASSSDRFNEKLFF. DNA of the CDR3: TGTGCCAGCAGCTCGGACAGGTTTAATGAAAAACTGTTTTTT. Using reference TRBV11-2 and TRBJ1-4 for the parts outside the CDR3, the full variable domain is EAGVAQSPRYKIIEKRQSVAFWCNPISGHATLYWYQQILGQGPKLLIQFQNNGVVDDSQLPKDRFSAERLKGVDSTLKIQPAKLEDSAVYLCASSSDRFNEKLFFGSGTQLSVL.

The chain combines TRBV4-1 with TRBJ2-7, with TRBD2 matching over 8 bases. Germline CDR1 reads MGHRA; CDR2 reads YSYEKL. The CDR3 is 14 residues long. V lost 7 bases to trimming and J lost 0 bases; unmatched junction nucleotides: 5. CDR3 amino acids: CASTPGLDSYEQYF. CDR3 nucleotide sequence: TGCGCCAGCACACCGGGACTAGACTCCTACGAGCAGTACTTC.

CDR3 coding DNA: TGTGCCAGCAGTGAACCCTACCGGGACTCCGAGTGGGTTAATGGCTACACCTTC. Residues: CASSEPYRDSEWVNGYTF. The chain employs TRBV6-1 and TRBJ1-2, with D possibly matching TRBD1 (5 bases). The CDR3 has 18 residues. From germline, CDR1 is MNHNS and CDR2 SASEGT. The V and J ends lost 2 bases and 6 bases respectively, with 25 bases between them.

This clone was seen more than once but under ten times. The chain recombines TRBV4-1 with TRBJ1-3; TRBD1 is a possible D gene (6 bases). The length of the CDR3 is 20 residues. V lost 1 base and J lost 1, with 23 bases in between. Looked up from germline, CDR1 is MGHRA and CDR2 is YSYEKL. CDR3 bases: TGCGCCAGCAGCCAAGTCCCCGCCAGGGGCTCGAATCCTTCTGGAAACACCATATATTTT. Amino acid sequence: CASSQVPARGSNPSGNTIYF.

The chain combines TRBV19 with TRBJ1-1, with D maybe TRBD1 (6 bases). V was trimmed by 4 bases and J by 5 bases, leaving 11 bases between them. This CDR3 has 13 amino acids. Germline V gene sequence: CDR1 LNHDA, CDR2 SQIVND (reference sequence). CDR3 DNA sequence: TGTGCCAGTAGTACCCGAAGGGGGACTGAAGCTTTCTTT. This translates into CASSTRRGTEAFF.